The following is a TCR beta chain sequence with its context. This specimen comes from a study of blood T cell repertoires in COVID-19. On the study more broadly: Samples taken during acute and convalescent COVID-19 were collected in the United States, Italy and Spain. The cDNA or gDNA used as material had been derived from T cells, B-cell-depleted T cells, or PBMCs.

Measured with immunoSEQ multiplex PCR; TCRdb has only the in-frame clones, and not every one. The table lists about 94,000 clones, roughly 87% of them singletons. Germline CDR1 reads LNHDA; CDR2 reads SQIVND (reference sequence). This CDR3 is 14 amino acids long. Trimming cost V 9 bases and J 8 bases; bases outside gene matches: 13. The source is a woman older than 75 with acute or convalescent COVID-19. The rearrangement uses TRBV19 and TRBJ1-2, with 9 positions matching TRBD1. Sequencing was performed on peripheral blood. The CDR3 nucleotides read TGTGCCAGCCGGGACAGGGACGGTGTTCGGGGCTACACCTTC. Residues: CASRDRDGVRGYTF.